The T cell receptor (beta chain) under discussion was sequenced for a study of blood T cell repertoires in COVID-19. The CDR3 extends over 15 amino acids. V lost 4 bases, J lost 3 bases, and 16 bases lay in between. Germline values: CDR1 SGHRS, CDR2 YFSETQ. TCRdb's copy holds only in-frame clones and misses some; the assay was immunoSEQ multiplex PCR. The top ten clones hold under 6.5% of a sample with 300,000 to 350,000 clones, 80% to 90% of them seen once. V is TRBV5-1 and J is TRBJ1-1; D is unresolved. The clonotype was recovered from a woman aged 45-65 years with COVID-19, enrolled during active disease. The sequencing input was peripheral blood. CDR3 coding DNA: TGCGCCAGCAGCCCCCGGAGGGTTGCGGACACTGAAGCTTTCTTT. Its translation: CASSPRRVADTEAFF.